The rows below give T cell receptor beta chains drawn from one sample of a study of beta chain features in type 1 diabetes. Assay used: immunoSEQ multiplex PCR; TCRdb lists only in-frame clones, some missing. Counted here are around 340,000 clones, 8% occurring once; the ten biggest clones make up around 0.44%. The specimen was central memory CD4+ T cells from blood. The source of these receptors is a young woman in good health. Both conserved end residues are part of each CDR3. The order of the fields is J gene, clone size, D gene, V gene, CDR3 protein, CDR3 DNA. A D gene is named only where the DNA matches it firmly. Size tells how often a clone was seen (once, few, many) or the class of an expanded clone, and some rows leave it out.

TRBJ1-3,many,.,TRBV18,CASSPSATGAGNTIYF,TGTGCCAGCTCACCATCAGCCACGGGAGCTGGAAACACCATATATTTT
TRBJ2-1,many,TRBD2,TRBV9,CASSPGGGSYEQFF,TGTGCCAGCAGCCCGGGTGGCGGGAGCTATGAGCAGTTCTTC
TRBJ2-1,many,.,TRBV18,CASSRVGLSIYNEQFF,TGTGCCAGCTCACGGGTGGGTCTTTCGATCTACAATGAGCAGTTCTTC
TRBJ2-6,.,.,TRBV9,CASSAWEAGANVLTF,TGTGCCAGCAGCGCGTGGGAAGCTGGGGCCAACGTCCTGACTTTC
TRBJ2-4,few,TRBD2,TRBV5-6,CASSPKITSGSDIQYF,TGTGCCAGCAGCCCAAAAATAACTAGCGGGAGTGACATTCAGTACTTC
TRBJ2-7,.,TRBD2,TRBV2,CARGGGPGTQDSYEQYF,TGTGCCCGCGGGGGGGGCCCCGGGACTCAGGACTCCTACGAGCAGTACTTC
TRBJ2-1,many,TRBD2,TRBV6-1,CASSEGLAEYNEQFF,TGTGCCAGCAGTGAAGGACTAGCGGAATACAATGAGCAGTTCTTC
TRBJ1-5,few,.,TRBV28,CASGTQGRANQPQHF,TGTGCCAGCGGGACTCAGGGACGTGCCAATCAGCCCCAGCATTTT
TRBJ2-1,many,TRBD1,TRBV2,CASSYGRQGGNEQFF,TGTGCCAGCAGTTACGGTCGACAGGGGGGCAATGAGCAGTTCTTC
TRBJ2-7,.,TRBD2,TRBV4-3,CASSRRREGYEQYF,TGCGCCAGCAGCCGTAGGCGGGAGGGCTACGAGCAGTACTTC
TRBJ2-7,.,.,TRBV11-2,CASSSNQGTEQYF,TGTGCCAGCAGCTCTAACCAGGGGACAGAGCAGTACTTC
TRBJ2-6,.,.,TRBV7-9,CAGAGNSGANVLTF,TGTGCCGGTGCGGGGAACTCTGGGGCCAACGTCCTGACTTTC
TRBJ1-2,many,TRBD1,TRBV10-3,CAISLQGGGYTF,TGTGCCATCAGTCTTCAGGGGGGCGGCTACACCTTC
TRBJ2-7,few,TRBD1,TRBV7-9,CASSLDPGQGRYEQYF,TGTGCCAGCAGCTTAGATCCGGGACAGGGGCGCTACGAGCAGTACTTC
TRBJ2-6,.,.,TRBV27,CASSPSGFTGANVLTF,TGTGCCAGCAGTCCCTCCGGTTTCACTGGGGCCAACGTCCTGACTTTC
TRBJ1-1,.,.,TRBV28,CASKGNTEAFF,TGTGCCAGCAAAGGGAACACTGAAGCTTTCTTT
TRBJ2-2,.,.,TRBV5-1,CASTFDRTGELFF,TGCGCCAGCACCTTCGATCGTACCGGGGAGCTGTTTTTT
TRBJ1-2,many,.,TRBV9,CASSVADRGYTF,TGTGCCAGCAGCGTAGCTGACCGTGGCTACACCTTC
TRBJ2-3,.,TRBD1,TRBV4-3,CASSQELRDRVPQYF,TGCGCCAGCAGCCAAGAGCTCAGGGACAGGGTTCCGCAGTATTTT
TRBJ2-1,many,TRBD1,TRBV15,CATHHPGQSSYNEQFF,TGTGCCACCCACCATCCGGGACAGAGCTCCTACAATGAGCAGTTCTTC
TRBJ2-3,.,.,TRBV9,CASSLGFGSGDTQYF,TGTGCCAGCAGCCTAGGGTTCGGGAGTGGGGATACGCAGTATTTT
TRBJ2-5,.,TRBD2,TRBV10-3,CAISEAGLALETQYF,TGTGCCATCAGTGAGGCGGGACTAGCGCTAGAGACCCAGTACTTC
TRBJ1-3,.,.,TRBV4-2,CASSPLSGNTIYF,TGTGCCAGCAGCCCGTTGTCTGGAAACACCATATATTTT
TRBJ1-5,few,.,TRBV19,CASSMSLWGLNQPQHF,TGTGCCAGTAGTATGAGCCTTTGGGGCCTAAATCAGCCCCAGCATTTT
TRBJ2-1,few,.,TRBV25-1,CASSSAPSNTAINEQFF,TGTGCCAGCAGCTCCGCCCCTTCGAACACAGCTATCAATGAGCAGTTCTTC
TRBJ1-5,many,.,TRBV29-1,CSVLVQGNSQPQHF,TGCAGCGTTTTAGTCCAAGGGAATTCTCAGCCCCAGCATTTT
TRBJ2-7,.,.,TRBV9,CASSVRERTMEQYF,TGTGCCAGCAGCGTACGGGAGCGGACAATGGAGCAGTACTTC
TRBJ1-2,.,.,TRBV19,CASNHGQRDGYTF,TGTGCCAGTAACCACGGCCAGCGGGATGGCTACACCTTC
TRBJ1-3,.,.,TRBV5-1,CASSFAKSSGNTIYF,TGCGCCAGCAGCTTCGCGAAGAGCTCTGGAAACACCATATATTTT
TRBJ2-7,few,.,TRBV29-1,CSVGAGRTYEQYF,TGCAGCGTTGGCGCAGGGAGAACCTACGAGCAGTACTTC
TRBJ2-1,.,TRBD1,TRBV28,CASSFSGTGLSEQFF,TGTGCCAGCAGTTTCTCCGGGACAGGGTTGAGTGAGCAGTTCTTC
TRBJ2-7,.,TRBD1,TRBV29-1,CSVGPGQGIREQYF,TGCAGCGTTGGACCGGGACAGGGTATTCGCGAGCAGTACTTC
TRBJ2-2,few,.,TRBV25-1,CASRKGVSGELFF,TGTGCCAGCAGGAAGGGAGTCTCCGGGGAGCTGTTTTTT
TRBJ2-3,.,TRBD2,TRBV19,CASSIWSGRSGYTQYF,TGTGCCAGTAGTATTTGGAGCGGGAGAAGTGGATATACGCAGTATTTT
TRBJ2-5,.,TRBD2,TRBV7-2,CASGGTSGQETQYF,TGTGCCAGCGGGGGGACTAGCGGCCAAGAGACCCAGTACTTC
TRBJ1-2,.,.,TRBV7-2,CASSPTNYGYTF,TGTGCCAGCAGCCCTACGAACTATGGCTACACCTTC
TRBJ1-4,few,.,TRBV7-2,CASSLFYRRDEKLFF,TGTGCCAGCAGCTTATTTTACAGGAGGGATGAAAAACTGTTTTTT
TRBJ2-5,few,TRBD2,TRBV4-2,CASSQERTSRQETQYF,TGTGCCAGCAGCCAAGAACGGACTAGCAGACAAGAGACCCAGTACTTC
TRBJ1-2,many,.,TRBV7-2,CASSLDTASDYGYTF,TGTGCCAGCAGCTTAGATACAGCATCGGACTATGGCTACACCTTC
TRBJ2-3,few,TRBD1,TRBV27,CASSYLRGPTDTQYF,TGTGCCAGCAGTTACCTCAGGGGGCCGACAGATACGCAGTATTTT
TRBJ2-7,many,.,TRBV10-3,CAISAQGYEQYF,TGTGCCATCAGTGCCCAGGGCTACGAGCAGTACTTC
TRBJ2-1,few,.,TRBV7-9,CASSLAGGRVSEQFF,TGTGCCAGCAGCTTAGCGGGAGGCCGGGTGAGTGAGCAGTTCTTC
TRBJ1-5,.,.,TRBV19,CASSAYSRGAQPQHF,TGTGCCAGTAGTGCATATTCAAGGGGGGCTCAGCCCCAGCATTTT
TRBJ1-5,few,.,TRBV2,CASSGPGFQPQHF,TGTGCCAGCAGTGGACCAGGTTTTCAGCCCCAGCATTTT
TRBJ1-2,.,.,TRBV28,CASGSPRFYGYTF,TGTGCCAGCGGAAGCCCGCGGTTCTATGGCTACACCTTC
TRBJ2-5,few,.,TRBV20-1,CSASSGETQYF,TGCAGTGCTTCGAGCGGGGAGACCCAGTACTTC
TRBJ1-1,few,.,TRBV10-3,CAIRETGMNTEAFF,TGTGCCATCAGAGAGACAGGCATGAACACTGAAGCTTTCTTT
TRBJ2-1,many,.,TRBV4-3,CASSQDAAYNEQFF,TGCGCCAGCAGCCAAGATGCGGCTTACAATGAGCAGTTCTTC
TRBJ2-1,few,.,TRBV11-2,CASSLGPSSYNEQFF,TGTGCCAGCAGCCTGGGCCCGAGCTCCTACAATGAGCAGTTCTTC
TRBJ2-7,.,TRBD2,TRBV7-2,CASRITTSGIYEQYF,TGTGCCAGCAGGATCACGACTAGCGGGATTTACGAGCAGTACTTC
TRBJ2-3,few,.,TRBV7-9,CASSLGQVLTDTQYF,TGTGCCAGCAGCTTAGGACAGGTTTTGACAGATACGCAGTATTTT
TRBJ1-3,few,TRBD1,TRBV9,CASSVVGQNSGNTIYF,TGTGCCAGCAGCGTTGTGGGACAGAACTCTGGAAACACCATATATTTT
TRBJ1-2,few,.,TRBV27,CASSLAHPPGHYGYTF,TGTGCCAGCAGTTTAGCGCATCCGCCGGGACACTATGGCTACACCTTC
TRBJ1-2,many,.,TRBV7-2,CASSFQGRNGYTF,TGTGCCAGCAGCTTTCAGGGGAGAAATGGCTACACCTTC